Listed below are T cell receptor beta chains from one sample, sequenced in a study of shared clonotypes between healthy human individuals. Produced via immunoSEQ multiplex PCR; TCRdb's table is partial and in-frame only. Counted here are around 2,100,000 clones, over 85% occurring once; the ten biggest clones make up more than 0.95%. The sequencing sample was made of naive CD8+ T cells sorted from blood. These TCRs come from a man between 18 and 35 years old in good health. Each CDR3 is given with its conserved first and last residue. A D gene is named only where the DNA matches it firmly. Size tells how often a clone was seen (once, few, many) or the class of an expanded clone, and some rows leave it out.

16 TRBJ1-4 TRBV7-3 NA NA TGTGCCAGCAGCCGGACAGCTGTTGGGGCTAATGAAAAACTGTTTTTT CASSRTAVGANEKLFF
15 TRBJ1-1 TRBV30 once NA TGTGCCTGGAGTGTCCGGCCTGGGCTTTACACTGAAGCTTTCTTT CAWSVRPGLYTEAFF
15 TRBJ2-3 TRBV7-9 NA NA TGTGCCAGCAGCTTGGGGGGCTTTGGCACAGATACGCAGTATTTT CASSLGGFGTDTQYF
16 TRBJ2-7 TRBV13 NA TRBD2 TGTGCCAGCAGCTCCGGACTAGGGGTTTCGATTGGCGAGCAGTACTTC CASSSGLGVSIGEQYF
15 TRBJ2-2 TRBV19 NA NA TGTGCCAGTAGTATAGTCTCCGGGGAGTCCGGGGAGCTGTTTTTT CASSIVSGESGELFF
13 TRBJ2-1 TRBV9 NA NA TGTGCCAGCAGCGTGGCGGAAACGAGTGAGCAGTTCTTC CASSVAETSEQFF
15 TRBJ2-1 TRBV9 NA NA TGTGCCAGCAGCGCCACAGGGTTAACATACAATGAGCAGTTCTTC CASSATGLTYNEQFF
13 TRBJ2-7 TRBV9 NA NA TGTGCCAGCAGCGTAGGTGCAGGGTACGAGCAGTACTTC CASSVGAGYEQYF
16 TRBJ2-1 TRBV29-1 NA TRBD2 TGCAGCGTTGTCGGGCTAGCGGGAGAAGAGTTCAATGAGCAGTTCTTC CSVVGLAGEEFNEQFF
12 TRBJ2-2 TRBV25-1 NA NA TGTGCCAGCAGTGTGGATGTCGGGGAGCTGTTTTTT CASSVDVGELFF